The 22 T cell receptor beta chains below all came from one sample that was sequenced in a study of untreated major depressive disorder. Study findings and constraints: TRBV05-01 (Vbeta 5.1) usage was higher in CD4+ T cells of depressed patients than controls.

Libraries were prepared by immunoSEQ multiplex PCR; TCRdb keeps only in-frame clonotypes and omits some of them. The sample carries under 20,000 clones, approximately 92% recorded once. Their cognate antigens are unknown. Sequenced: CD4+ T cells from PBMCs. These receptors all come from a woman aged 40 to 50 with major depressive disorder.

The V call is TRBV5-5, the J call TRBJ2-3; D not certain. The CDR3 covers 15 residues. CDR1 is SGHKS and CDR2 is YYEKEE in the germline V gene (reference sequence). V gave up 5 bases and J gave up 2 bases, with 15 bases separating them. CDR3: CASSFQAWNTDTQYF. CDR3 DNA sequence: TGTGCCAGCAGTTTTCAGGCCTGGAACACAGATACGCAGTATTTT.

As DNA, the CDR3 is TGTGCCAGCAGTTACGGCGGGGGCCAGGGCAATCAGCCCCAGCATTTT. Its translation is CASSYGGGQGNQPQHF. This chain uses TRBV6-5 with TRBJ1-5; a possible D gene is TRBD1 (6 bases). The CDR3 is 16 amino acids. Germline CDR1 and CDR2: MNHEY and SVGAGI. Deletions cut 2 bases from V and 2 bases from J, with 13 bases between.

The V gene is TRBV21-1, the J gene TRBJ1-1; TRBD1 reflects the table's D call only, with no check against the DNA. TRBV21-1 corresponds to a pseudogene. The CDR3 loop spans 16 amino acids. CDR3 bases: TGTGCCAGCAGCAACTGGGACAGCCTTATGAACACTGAAGCTTTCTTT. It encodes CASSNWDSLMNTEAFF.

The V and J genes are TRBV16 and TRBJ1-1, with D uncertain. V was pared by 1 base and J by 0 bases, with 6 bases between. The CDR3 is 14 amino acids. CDR1 is KGHSY, CDR2 FQNENV, per germline. The CDR3 DNA follows: TGTGCCAGCAGCCAATGGAGGGTGAACACTGAAGCTTTCTTT. Encoded protein: CASSQWRVNTEAFF.

V gene TRBV6-5 combines with J gene TRBJ2-1; 12 bases agree with TRBD1. The ends lost 2 bases at V and 9 bases at J; junction bases unmatched: 5. Germline loops: CDR1 MNHEY, CDR2 SVGAGI. CDR3 length equals 15 residues. The DNA of the CDR3 is TGTGCCAGCAGTTACGCCGGGACAGGGGGCCTTGAGCAGTTCTTC. Translated: CASSYAGTGGLEQFF.

The gene calls are TRBV27 and TRBJ2-1; D is unclear. Germline CDR1 MNHEY, CDR2 SMNVEV (reference sequence). The CDR3 contains 12 residues. V was shortened by 8 bases and J by 2 bases, with 7 bases between the two germline ends. This CDR3 reads CASGNPYNEQFF. The DNA for the CDR3 is TGTGCCAGCGGGAATCCCTACAATGAGCAGTTCTTC.

The chain combines TRBV15 with TRBJ1-5, with D tentatively TRBD1 (6 bases). The V end lost 0 bases, the J end lost 0 bases, and 9 bases lay between the germline ends. Germline CDR1 LNHNV, CDR2 YYDKDF (reference sequence). The CDR3 consists of 16 residues. CDR3 protein: CATSRDRTASNQPQHF. The CDR3 coding sequence is TGTGCCACCAGCAGAGATAGGACAGCTAGCAATCAGCCCCAGCATTTT. The whole variable domain, filled in from reference TRBV15 and TRBJ1-5, reads DAMVIQNPRYQVTQFGKPVTLSCSQTLNHNVMYWYQQKSSQAPKLLFHYYDKDFNNEADTPDNFQSRRPNTSFCFLDIRSPGLGDTAMYLCATSRDRTASNQPQHFGDGTRLSIL.

This sequence joins TRBV9 and TRBJ2-2; weak D call: TRBD1 (6 bases). This CDR3 has 15 residues. Trimming took off 1 base at V and 5 bases at J, with 12 bases between the two ends. Germline CDR1 and CDR2: SGDLS and YYNGEE. The CDR3 protein is CASSVPQGSTGELFF. The CDR3 region has the DNA TGTGCCAGCAGCGTACCCCAGGGGAGTACCGGGGAGCTGTTTTTT.

The rearrangement joins TRBV29-1 to TRBJ2-1, with 9 bases identical to TRBD2. CDR3 length: 14 residues. Losses at the gene ends were 6 bases for V and 6 bases for J; bases not matched to a gene: 9. Germline CDR1 SQVTM, CDR2 ANQGSEA. The CDR3 loop reads CSVFGAGGSNEQFF. The CDR3 DNA is TGCAGCGTGTTCGGGGCGGGAGGGTCCAATGAGCAGTTCTTC.

The chain has TRBV5-1 and TRBJ1-3; D is unclear. This CDR3 comprises 14 residues. Germline CDR1 and CDR2: SGHRS and YFSETQ. Trimming removed 1 base at V and 4 bases at J, with 9 bases between. Here the CDR3 reads CASSLSGEGNTIYF. In DNA, the CDR3 is TGCGCCAGCAGCTTGAGTGGGGAAGGAAACACCATATATTTT.

The J gene is TRBJ1-3, the V gene TRBV5-4, with D perhaps TRBD1 (6 bases). V was pared by 4 bases and J by 0 bases, with 14 bases between. The germline CDR1 and CDR2 sequences are SGHNT and YYREEE (reference sequence). The CDR3 is made up of 16 amino acids. The CDR3 DNA sequence: TGTGCCAGCAGCAAAAACAGGGATGTCTCTGGAAACACCATATATTTT. Protein product: CASSKNRDVSGNTIYF. Using reference TRBV5-4 and TRBJ1-3 for the parts outside the CDR3, the full variable domain is ETGVTQSPTHLIKTRGQQVTLRCSSQSGHNTVSWYQQALGQGPQFIFQYYREEENGRGNFPPRFSGLQFPNYSSELNVNALELDDSALYLCASSKNRDVSGNTIYFGEGSWLTVV.

This clone occurred once. This chain joins TRBV5-1 and TRBJ2-5; 9 bases agree with TRBD2. The CDR3 loop spans 14 amino acids. V lost 7 bases, J lost 2 bases, and 6 bases stayed unmatched. CDR1 SGHRS and CDR2 YFSETQ come from the germline V gene. The CDR3 DNA follows: TGCGCCAGCCGTAGCGGGAGTGGGCAAGAGACCCAGTACTTC. Residues: CASRSGSGQETQYF.

To note about this clone: One junction end disagrees with the germline gene, perhaps due to a read error. This chain links TRBV4-2 with TRBJ2-3, with 8 bases identical to TRBD2. CDR1 is LGHNA and CDR2 is YNFKEQ in the germline V gene. CDR3 length equals 18 residues. This CDR3 is CASSHLQGGGPSTDTHYF. CDR3 DNA: TGTGCCAGCAGCCATCTACAAGGCGGGGGGCCGAGCACAGATACGCATTATTTT.

The chain combines TRBV2 with TRBJ2-7; no firm D call. Trimming pared 6 bases from V and 5 bases from J, leaving 11 bases between. The CDR3 consists of 12 residues. In germline, CDR1 is SNHLY, CDR2 FYNNEI. CDR3: CASSQNRDEQYF. The DNA of the CDR3 is TGTGCCAGCAGCCAGAACCGGGACGAGCAGTACTTC.

The chain joins TRBV29-1 to TRBJ1-5; 7 nucleotides agree with TRBD1. Per germline, CDR1 SQVTM and CDR2 ANQGSEA. The CDR3 length is 16 residues. The V segment lost 5 bases and the J segment 0 bases; nucleotides outside the gene matches: 10. CDR3 loop: CSVIPTGTVSNQPQHF. The CDR3 bases are TGCAGCGTTATTCCAACCGGGACAGTTAGCAATCAGCCCCAGCATTTT.

The chain joins TRBV6-5 to TRBJ1-4; possibly TRBD1 for D (5 bases). V lost 2 bases and J 13 bases, leaving 8 bases between the germline ends. This CDR3 comprises 11 residues. Per germline, CDR1 MNHEY and CDR2 SVGAGI. CDR3 nucleotide sequence: TGTGCCAGCAGTTACGGGGGAAGACTGTTTTTT. Translating it yields CASSYGGRLFF.

The chain uses TRBV5-1 and TRBJ1-1; tentative D call: TRBD1 (6 bases). CDR1 and CDR2 (germline): SGHRS, YFSETQ. The ends were cut back, 0 bases at V and 0 bases at J, with 12 bases in the middle. The CDR3 runs to 16 residues. Here the CDR3 reads CASSLAGALMNTEAFF. In nucleotides, the CDR3 is TGCGCCAGCAGCTTGGCGGGGGCTTTAATGAACACTGAAGCTTTCTTT.

The chain joins TRBV6-1 to TRBJ1-2; possibly TRBD1 for D (6 bases). Trimming took 4 bases from V and 1 from J, leaving 10 bases between them. Germline V gene data show CDR1 as MNHNS and CDR2 as SASEGT. The CDR3 sequence is 14 residues long. For the CDR3, the DNA is TGTGCCAGCAGTGGGACAGCATTTAACTATGGCTACACCTTC. Translation gives CASSGTAFNYGYTF.

This chain connects TRBV5-5 to TRBJ2-7; D might be TRBD1 or TRBD2, each matching 5 bases. Trimming shortened V by 6 bases and J by 1 base, and 14 bases separated the two germline ends. Germline V CDR1 and CDR2: SGHKS, YYEKEE (reference sequence). The CDR3 sequence is 14 residues long. The CDR3 loop reads CASTVSWGSYEQYF. The CDR3 nucleotides are TGTGCCAGCACCGTAAGTTGGGGGTCCTACGAGCAGTACTTC.

J is TRBJ1-2 and V is TRBV10-3, with D perhaps matching TRBD1 (5 bases). The germline gives CDR1 ENHRY, CDR2 SYGVKD. Trimming took 3 bases from V and 4 from J, leaving 15 bases between them. CDR3 length equals 15 residues. In DNA form, the CDR3 reads TGTGCCATCAGTGATTATACAGGAGCACTCTATGGCTACACCTTC. Encoded protein: CAISDYTGALYGYTF.

This clone was picked up a small number of times. This chain links TRBV4-2 with TRBJ2-1; 8 bases align to TRBD2. CDR1 and CDR2 (germline): LGHNA, YNFKEQ. This CDR3 region has 16 residues. V gave up 0 bases and J gave up 8 bases; unmatched junction bases: 9. CDR3 DNA: TGTGCCAGCAGCCAAGAACTGGGAGCGGGGGACTATGAGCAGTTCTTC. This translates into CASSQELGAGDYEQFF.

The chain is built from TRBV5-1 and TRBJ1-4; no reliable D call. The ends were cut back, 3 bases at V and 6 bases at J, with 12 bases in the middle. The germline CDR1 and CDR2 sequences are SGHRS and YFSETQ. The CDR3 is 14 residues long. CDR3 in amino acids: CASSYGRYDEKLFF. DNA of the CDR3: TGCGCCAGCAGCTACGGGCGGTACGATGAAAAACTGTTTTTT. The full variable domain, with the rest looked up from reference TRBV5-1 and TRBJ1-4, is KAGVTQTPRYLIKTRGQQVTLSCSPISGHRSVSWYQQTPGQGLQFLFEYFSETQRNKGNFPGRFSGRQFSNSRSEMNVSTLELGDSALYLCASSYGRYDEKLFFGSGTQLSVL.